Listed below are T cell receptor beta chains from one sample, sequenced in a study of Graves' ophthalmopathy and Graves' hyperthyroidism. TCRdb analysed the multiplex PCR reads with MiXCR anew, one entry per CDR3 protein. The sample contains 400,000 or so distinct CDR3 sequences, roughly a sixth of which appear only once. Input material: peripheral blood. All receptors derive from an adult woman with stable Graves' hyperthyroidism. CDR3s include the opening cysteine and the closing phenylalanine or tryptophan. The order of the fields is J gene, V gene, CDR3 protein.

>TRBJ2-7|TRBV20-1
CSAFPGPQQYF
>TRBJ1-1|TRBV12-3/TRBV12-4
CASSWTGTTEAFF
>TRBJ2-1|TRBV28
CASSFTSGSIDEQFF
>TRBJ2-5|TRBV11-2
CASSLVGVGETQYF
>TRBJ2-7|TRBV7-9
CASSYSGSPSYEQYF
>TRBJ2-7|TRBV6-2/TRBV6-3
CASKPGTVYEQYF
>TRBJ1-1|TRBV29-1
CSVGRDRVFTEAFF
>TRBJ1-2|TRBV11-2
CASSSPGQGGLGYTF
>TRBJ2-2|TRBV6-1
CATMTGWDTGELFF
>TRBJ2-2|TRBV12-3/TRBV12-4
CASSVRDRGGTGELFF
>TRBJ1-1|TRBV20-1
CSARDRLGRTEAFF
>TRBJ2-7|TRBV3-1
CASSQDLGFSGSYEQYF
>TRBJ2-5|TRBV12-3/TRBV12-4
CASSLLLAPQETQYF
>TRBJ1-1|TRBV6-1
CASSGQGRTEAFF
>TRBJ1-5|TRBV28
CASSFSKPGQGIYQPQHF
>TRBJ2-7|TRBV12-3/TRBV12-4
CASSLAGQGVAGTPYEQYF
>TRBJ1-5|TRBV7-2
CASSPDYNQPQHF
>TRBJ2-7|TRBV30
CARPTSGSCYEQYF
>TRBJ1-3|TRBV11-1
CASSPTPMGSGNTIYF
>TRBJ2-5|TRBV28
CASSFGGMSLAQYF
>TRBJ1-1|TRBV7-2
CASSHRRHHTEAFF
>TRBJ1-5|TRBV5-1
CASSLGTGTNQPQHF
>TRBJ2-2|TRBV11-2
CASSFGGVTGELFF
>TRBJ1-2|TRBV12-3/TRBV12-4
CASTASGFYGYTF
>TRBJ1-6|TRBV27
CASSNRQPFYNSPPHF
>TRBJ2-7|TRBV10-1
CASRRRTDRNDYEQYF
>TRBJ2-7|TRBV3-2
CASSQGGRAYEQYF
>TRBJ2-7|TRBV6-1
CASSQDRGLPYEQYF
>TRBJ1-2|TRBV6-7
CADRASVYGYTF
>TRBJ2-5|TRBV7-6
CASSQQTYQETQYF